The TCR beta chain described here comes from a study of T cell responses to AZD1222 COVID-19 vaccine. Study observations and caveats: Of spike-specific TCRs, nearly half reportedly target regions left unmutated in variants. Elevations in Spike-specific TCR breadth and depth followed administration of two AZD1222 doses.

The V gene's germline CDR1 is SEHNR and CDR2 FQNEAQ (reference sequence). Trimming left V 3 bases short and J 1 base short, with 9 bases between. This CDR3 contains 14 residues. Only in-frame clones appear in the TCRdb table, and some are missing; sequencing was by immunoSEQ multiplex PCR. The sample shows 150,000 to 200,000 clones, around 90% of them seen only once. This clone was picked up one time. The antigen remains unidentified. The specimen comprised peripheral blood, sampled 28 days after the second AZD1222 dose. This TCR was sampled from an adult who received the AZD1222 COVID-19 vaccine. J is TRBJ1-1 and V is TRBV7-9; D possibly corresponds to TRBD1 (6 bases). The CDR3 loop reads CASSLRTENTEAFF. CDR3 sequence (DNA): TGTGCCAGCAGCTTGAGGACAGAGAACACTGAAGCTTTCTTT.